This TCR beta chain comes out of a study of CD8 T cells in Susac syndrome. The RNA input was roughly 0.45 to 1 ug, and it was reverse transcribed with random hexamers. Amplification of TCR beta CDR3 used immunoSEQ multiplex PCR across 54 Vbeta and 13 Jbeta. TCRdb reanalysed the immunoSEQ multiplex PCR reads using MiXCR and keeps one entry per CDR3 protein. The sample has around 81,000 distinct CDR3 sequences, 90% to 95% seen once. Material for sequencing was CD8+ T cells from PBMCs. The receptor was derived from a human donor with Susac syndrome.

The CDR3 bases are TGTGCCAGTAGTATTCTCTTGAGCTCCTACAATGAGCAGTTCTTC. Translated: CASSILLSSYNEQFF. J is TRBJ2-1 and V is TRBV19; D is undetermined. Trimming removed 3 bases at V and 0 bases at J, with 9 bases between. Germline V lookup: CDR1 LNHDA, CDR2 SQIVND (reference sequence). This CDR3 has 15 amino acids. Together with reference TRBV19 and TRBJ2-1, the CDR3 gives the full variable domain: DGGITQSPKYLFRKEGQNVTLSCEQNLNHDAMYWYRQDPGQGLRLIYYSQIVNDFQKGDIAEGYSVSREKKESFPLTVTSAQKNPTAFYLCASSILLSSYNEQFFGPGTRLTVL.